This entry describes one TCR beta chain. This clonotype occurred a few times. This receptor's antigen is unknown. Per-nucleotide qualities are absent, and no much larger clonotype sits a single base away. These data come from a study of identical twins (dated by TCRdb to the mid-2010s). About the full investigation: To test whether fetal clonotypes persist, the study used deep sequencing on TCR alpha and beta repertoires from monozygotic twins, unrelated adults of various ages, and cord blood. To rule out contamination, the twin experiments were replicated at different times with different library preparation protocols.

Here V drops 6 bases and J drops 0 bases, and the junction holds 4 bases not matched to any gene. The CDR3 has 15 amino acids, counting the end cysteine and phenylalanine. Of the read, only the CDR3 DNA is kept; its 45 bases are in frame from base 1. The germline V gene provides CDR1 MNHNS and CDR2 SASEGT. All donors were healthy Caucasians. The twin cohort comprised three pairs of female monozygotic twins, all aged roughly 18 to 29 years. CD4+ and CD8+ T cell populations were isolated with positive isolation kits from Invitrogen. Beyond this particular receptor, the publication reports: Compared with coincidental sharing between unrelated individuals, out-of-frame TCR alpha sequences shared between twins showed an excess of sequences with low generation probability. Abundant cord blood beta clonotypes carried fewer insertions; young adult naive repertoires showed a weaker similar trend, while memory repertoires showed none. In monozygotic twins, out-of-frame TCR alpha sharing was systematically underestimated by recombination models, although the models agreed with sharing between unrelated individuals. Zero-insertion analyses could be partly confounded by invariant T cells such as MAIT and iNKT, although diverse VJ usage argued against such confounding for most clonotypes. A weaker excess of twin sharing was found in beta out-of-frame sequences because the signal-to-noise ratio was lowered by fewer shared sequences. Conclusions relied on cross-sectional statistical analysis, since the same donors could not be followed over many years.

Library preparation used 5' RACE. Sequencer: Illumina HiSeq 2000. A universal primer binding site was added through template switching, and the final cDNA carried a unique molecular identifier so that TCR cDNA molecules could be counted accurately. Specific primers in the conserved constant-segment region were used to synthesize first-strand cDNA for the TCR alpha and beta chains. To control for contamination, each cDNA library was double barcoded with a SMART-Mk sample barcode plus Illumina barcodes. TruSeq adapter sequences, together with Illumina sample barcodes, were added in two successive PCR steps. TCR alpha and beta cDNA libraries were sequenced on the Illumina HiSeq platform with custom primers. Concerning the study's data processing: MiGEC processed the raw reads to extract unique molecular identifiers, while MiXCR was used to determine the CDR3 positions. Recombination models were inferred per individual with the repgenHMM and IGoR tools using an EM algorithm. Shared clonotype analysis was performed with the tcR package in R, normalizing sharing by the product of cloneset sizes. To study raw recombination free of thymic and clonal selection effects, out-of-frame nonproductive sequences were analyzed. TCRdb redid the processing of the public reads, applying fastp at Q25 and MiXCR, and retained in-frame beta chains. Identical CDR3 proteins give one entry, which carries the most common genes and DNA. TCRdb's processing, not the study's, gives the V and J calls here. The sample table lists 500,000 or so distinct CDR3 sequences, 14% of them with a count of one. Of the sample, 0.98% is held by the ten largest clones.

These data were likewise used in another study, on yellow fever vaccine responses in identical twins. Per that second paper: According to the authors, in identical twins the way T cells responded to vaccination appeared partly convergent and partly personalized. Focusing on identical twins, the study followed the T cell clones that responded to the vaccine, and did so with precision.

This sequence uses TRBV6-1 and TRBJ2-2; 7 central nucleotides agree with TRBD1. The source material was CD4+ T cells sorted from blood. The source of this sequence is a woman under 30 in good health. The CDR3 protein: CASSAGTANTGELFF. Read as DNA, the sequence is TGTGCCAGCAGCGCCGGGACAGCGAACACCGGGGAGCTGTTTTTT.